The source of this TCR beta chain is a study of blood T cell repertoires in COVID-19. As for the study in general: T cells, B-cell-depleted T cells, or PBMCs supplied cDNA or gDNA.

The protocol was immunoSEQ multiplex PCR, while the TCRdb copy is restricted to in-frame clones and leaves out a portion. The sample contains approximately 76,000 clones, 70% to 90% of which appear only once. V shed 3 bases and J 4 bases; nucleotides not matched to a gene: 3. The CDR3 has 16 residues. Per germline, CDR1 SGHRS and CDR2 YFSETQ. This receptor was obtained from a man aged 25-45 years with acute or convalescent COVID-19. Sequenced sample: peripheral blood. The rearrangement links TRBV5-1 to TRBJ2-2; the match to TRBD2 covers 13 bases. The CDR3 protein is CASSSGTSGATGELFF. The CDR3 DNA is TGCGCCAGCAGCTCTGGGACTAGCGGGGCCACCGGGGAGCTGTTTTTT.